The sequence of this T cell receptor (beta chain) was determined in a study of CD8 T cells in ankylosing spondylitis. Points from the study as a whole: A TCR beta motif of seven or eight highly homologous variants appeared characteristic of ankylosing spondylitis blood. In ankylosing spondylitis patients, matched synovial fluid reportedly showed significant enrichment of disease-linked clones. Reactive arthritis synovial fluid and blood previously showed some of these motif variants.

TCRdb recomputed calls from the 5' RACE reads with MiXCR, one row per CDR3 protein. This sample has more than 650,000 distinct CDR3 sequences, with about an eighth found just once. With 8 bases removed from V and 5 bases from J, the gap between germline ends came to 19 bases. The CDR3 is made up of 15 amino acids. Germline CDR1 is MNHNS and CDR2 is SASEGT. This clonotype has ten or more counts. The antigen remains undetermined. This sequence originates from a male donor with ankylosing spondylitis. V is TRBV6-1 and J is TRBJ1-5; D is uncertain. The specimen sequenced was blood, either unsorted or a sorted T cell fraction (not recorded which). The CDR3 protein is CASARGGLVDQPQHF. As DNA, the CDR3 is TGTGCCAGCGCCCGAGGCGGGTTAGTGGATCAGCCCCAGCATTTT.